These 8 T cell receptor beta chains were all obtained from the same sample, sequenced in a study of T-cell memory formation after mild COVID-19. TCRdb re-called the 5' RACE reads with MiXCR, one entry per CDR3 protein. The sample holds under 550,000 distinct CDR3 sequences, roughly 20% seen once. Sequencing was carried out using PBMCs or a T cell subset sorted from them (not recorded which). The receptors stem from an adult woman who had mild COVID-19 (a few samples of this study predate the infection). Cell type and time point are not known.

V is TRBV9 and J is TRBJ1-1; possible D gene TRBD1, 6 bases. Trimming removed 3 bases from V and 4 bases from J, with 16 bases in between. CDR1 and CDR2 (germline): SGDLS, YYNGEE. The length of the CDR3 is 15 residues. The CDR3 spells CASSARGTFGTEAFF. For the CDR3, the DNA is TGTGCCAGCAGCGCCCGCGGGACATTTGGCACTGAAGCTTTCTTT.

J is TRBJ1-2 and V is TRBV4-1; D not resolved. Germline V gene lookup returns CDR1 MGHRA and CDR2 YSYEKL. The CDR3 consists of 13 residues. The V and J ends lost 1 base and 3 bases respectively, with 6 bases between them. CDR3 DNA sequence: TGCGCCAGCAGCCAAGGCACTTACTATGGCTACACCTTC. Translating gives CASSQGTYYGYTF.

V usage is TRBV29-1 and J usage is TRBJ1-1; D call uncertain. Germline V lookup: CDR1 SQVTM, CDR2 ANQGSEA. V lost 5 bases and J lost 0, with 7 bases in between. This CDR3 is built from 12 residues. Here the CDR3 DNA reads TGCAGCGTTTACACTGTGAACACTGAAGCTTTCTTT. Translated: CSVYTVNTEAFF.

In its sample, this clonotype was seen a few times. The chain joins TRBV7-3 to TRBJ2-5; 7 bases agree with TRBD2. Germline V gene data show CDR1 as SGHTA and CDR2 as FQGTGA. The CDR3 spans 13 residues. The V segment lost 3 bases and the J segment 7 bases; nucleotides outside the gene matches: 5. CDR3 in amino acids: CASSFGLGGTQYF. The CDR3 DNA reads TGTGCCAGCAGCTTTGGACTAGGAGGGACCCAGTACTTC.

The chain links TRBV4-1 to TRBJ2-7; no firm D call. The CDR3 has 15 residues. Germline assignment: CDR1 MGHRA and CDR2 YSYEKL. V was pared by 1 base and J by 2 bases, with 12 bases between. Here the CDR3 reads CASSQVVGSAYEQYF. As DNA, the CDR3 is TGCGCCAGCAGCCAAGTTGTAGGGTCGGCCTACGAGCAGTACTTC.

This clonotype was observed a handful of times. The CDR3: CASSLLAGLYNEQFF. The CDR3 DNA is TGTGCCAGCAGCTTACTAGCGGGGCTCTACAATGAGCAGTTCTTC. The chain uses TRBV11-3 and TRBJ2-1; 9 bases line up with TRBD2. V shed 2 bases, J shed 3 bases, and the junction held 2 bases outside the gene matches. The CDR3 length is 15 residues. Germline V gene sequence: CDR1 SGHNT, CDR2 YENEEA.

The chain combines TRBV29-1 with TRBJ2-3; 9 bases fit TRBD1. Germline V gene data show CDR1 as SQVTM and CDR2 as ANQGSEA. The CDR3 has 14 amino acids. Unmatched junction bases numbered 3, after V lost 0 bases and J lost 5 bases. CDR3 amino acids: CSVEEGQGLDTQYF. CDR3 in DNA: TGCAGCGTTGAAGAGGGACAGGGTTTAGATACGCAGTATTTT.

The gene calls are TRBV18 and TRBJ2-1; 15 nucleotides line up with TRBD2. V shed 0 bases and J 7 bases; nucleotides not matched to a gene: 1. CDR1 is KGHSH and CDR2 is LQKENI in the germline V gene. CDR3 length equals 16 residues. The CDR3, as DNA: TGTGCCAGCTCACCACCTGGGACTAGCGGGAGGAATGAGCAGTTCTTC. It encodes CASSPPGTSGRNEQFF.